This entry is about one TCR beta chain. Combining a sample-barcoded 5' primer with a J-beta primer mix, a second PCR ran for roughly 7 to 11 cycles. TCRdb fed the 5' RACE reads into MiXCR, producing one record per CDR3 protein. The table records about 380,000 distinct CDR3 sequences, about half of them present only once. Samples each had at least 5 micrograms of total RNA extracted. This entry comes from a study of blood T cells in healthy people across ages. Sequencing input: blood. The sequence derives from a man aged 60-69 years in good health.

For the CDR3, the DNA is TGTGCCAGCAGCTTACAGCTCGGCGGGGCCAACGTCCTGACTTTC. Residues: CASSLQLGGANVLTF. V gene TRBV6-2 or TRBV6-3 combines with J gene TRBJ2-6, with D unresolved. The CDR3 contains 15 residues. V shed 6 bases and J shed 4 bases, with 13 bases lying between them. Germline V lookup: CDR1 MNHEY, CDR2 SVGEGT.